The T cell receptor (beta chain) under discussion was sequenced for a study of shared T cell receptors in the human thymus. V gave up 0 bases and J gave up 0 bases, with 9 bases separating them. This CDR3 has 15 amino acids. CDR1 and CDR2 from the germline V gene are MDHEN and SYDVKM. Generated by immunoSEQ multiplex PCR, the TCRdb table keeps only in-frame clones and is missing some. The data contain 500,000 to 750,000 clones, over 75% of them seen just once; the ten biggest clones take up roughly 0.0097%. These same records also appear under a second study, on human thymus T cells. This second study says: During corrective heart surgery, resections were taken, and the thymus tissue came from them. Repertoires sampled from thymus and blood appeared biased in V and J gene usage. Highly overlapping thymic repertoires in unrelated individuals were reported by related research.

This TCR was recovered from a boy younger than two with a congenital heart defect. The chain uses TRBV28 and TRBJ2-7, with D possibly matching TRBD2 (6 bases). Sequenced: thymocytes. The CDR3 nucleotides read TGTGCCAGCAGTTTATGTTCGGGAGACTCCTACGAGCAGTACTTC. It encodes CASSLCSGDSYEQYF.